This is a list of T cell receptor beta chains from one sample in a study of T cell responses to AZD1222 COVID-19 vaccine. The assay was immunoSEQ multiplex PCR, and TCRdb's table has in-frame clones only and misses some. This sample has more than 150,000 clones, with approximately 90% found just once. The specimen was peripheral blood, collected on day 0 of AZD1222 vaccination. The receptors derive from an adult in good health. Both conserved end residues are part of each CDR3. A D gene is named only where the DNA matches it firmly.

V	J	D	DNA	CDR3
TRBV27	TRBJ2-3	TRBD2	TGTGCCAGCAGTTTACTCCCTCCCGCGGGAGGTGGAGATACGCAGTATTTT	CASSLLPPAGGGDTQYF
TRBV2	TRBJ1-1	.	TGTGCCAGCAGTGACCCGATGAACACTGAAGCTTTCTTT	CASSDPMNTEAFF
TRBV7-9	TRBJ1-3	TRBD1	TGTGCCAGCAGCTTAGGGGGCCGGGACAGGGTCTCTGGAAACACCATATATTTT	CASSLGGRDRVSGNTIYF
TRBV5-4	TRBJ2-7	TRBD1	TGTGCCAGCAGTTTGACAGGGGAGAACTACGAGCAGTACTTC	CASSLTGENYEQYF
TRBV11-2	TRBJ2-7	TRBD2	TGTGCCAGCAGCTTATTTGGTACTAGCGGAATCTACGAGCAGTACTTC	CASSLFGTSGIYEQYF
TRBV7-9	TRBJ1-1	.	TGTGCCAGCAGCTTATTGGGGGAGGGGATTGAAGCTTTCTTT	CASSLLGEGIEAFF
TRBV7-9	TRBJ1-2	.	TGTGCCAGCAGCTTAGCGCTCGCAGGGTTTAGGCTCTATGGCTACACCTTC	CASSLALAGFRLYGYTF
TRBV27	TRBJ2-7	TRBD2	TGTGCCAGCAGCCGCCCCCCACCTCTAGCGGGAGTATTTGAGCAGTACTTC	CASSRPPPLAGVFEQYF
TRBV15	TRBJ2-3	.	TGTGCCACCAGCAGAGAATACGGCAGGGTCACAGATACGCAGTATTTT	CATSREYGRVTDTQYF
TRBV27	TRBJ2-7	.	TGTGCCAGCAGACCAAGGGGGGAACTCTACGAGCAGTACTTC	CASRPRGELYEQYF
TRBV5-6	TRBJ2-7	.	TGTGCCAGCAGCTCGCCGCGGGTGACTCCGAGCTCCTACGAGCAGTACTTC	CASSSPRVTPSSYEQYF
TRBV7-3	TRBJ2-5	.	TGTGCCAGCAGCCCTGCCCCAGGAGAGACCCAGTACTTC	CASSPAPGETQYF
TRBV11-3	TRBJ2-1	.	TGTGCCAGCAGCCCTCGCCCAACTAGGGACAATGAGCAGTTCTTC	CASSPRPTRDNEQFF
TRBV7-8	TRBJ2-1	TRBD2	TGTGCCAGCACCGAGGGACTAGCGGGAGATGTTGAGCAGTTCTTC	CASTEGLAGDVEQFF
TRBV7-2	TRBJ2-3	TRBD1	TGTGCCAGCAGCTCAACAGGGGTGGACACAGATACGCAGTATTTT	CASSSTGVDTDTQYF
TRBV9	TRBJ2-5	TRBD2	TGTGCCAGCAGCGTAGAGGGACTAGCTGGGACCCAGTACTTC	CASSVEGLAGTQYF
TRBV6-5	TRBJ1-2	TRBD1	TGTGCCAGCAGTTACGGGACAGACTATGGCTACACCTTC	CASSYGTDYGYTF
TRBV3-1/TRBV3-2	TRBJ2-1	.	TGTGCCAGCAGCCAGTTCCGGGGTCGAGGCCATGAGCAGTTCTTC	CASSQFRGRGHEQFF
TRBV21-1	TRBJ1-2	.	TGTGCCAGCAGCAAATTAGACAGGAGAAACTATGGCTACACCTTC	CASSKLDRRNYGYTF
TRBV5-1	TRBJ2-7	TRBD2	TGCGCCAGCAGCTCGGGTACTAGCGGGACATACGAGCAGTACTTC	CASSSGTSGTYEQYF
TRBV7-9	TRBJ1-1	.	TGTGCCAGCATTAAGGACACTGAAGCTTTCTTT	CASIKDTEAFF
TRBV7-8	TRBJ1-2	.	TGTGCCAGCAGCCCCCACCTAGTAGGCTATGGCTACACCTTC	CASSPHLVGYGYTF
TRBV28	TRBJ2-7	TRBD2	TGTGCCAGCAGTTTGACTAGCGGGTTCTACGAGCAGTACTTC	CASSLTSGFYEQYF
TRBV5-4	TRBJ2-1	TRBD2	TGTGCCAGCAGTGATGGACTAGCGGGAACCTCCGGTTACAATGAGCAGTTCTTC	CASSDGLAGTSGYNEQFF
TRBV5-1	TRBJ1-6	.	TGCGCCAGCAGCTTAGCCGGGGAGGAGGCGAATTCACCCCTCCACTTT	CASSLAGEEANSPLHF
TRBV28	TRBJ1-6	.	TGTGCCAGCAGTTTTAGTTGGGGGAATAATTCACCCCTCCACTTT	CASSFSWGNNSPLHF
TRBV2	TRBJ1-1	.	TGTGCCAGCAGTGAATGGCAGGTGAACACTGAAGCTTTCTTT	CASSEWQVNTEAFF
TRBV19	TRBJ1-1	.	TGTGCCAGTAGTATACAGGGAGGGAACACTGAAGCTTTCTTT	CASSIQGGNTEAFF